This is a list of T cell receptor beta chains from one sample in a study of T cells in Graves' hyperthyroidism and ophthalmopathy. TCRdb independently ran MiXCR on the multiplex PCR reads; one entry per CDR3 protein. The table includes hundreds of thousands of distinct CDR3 sequences, more than 12% detected once. Sequenced sample: blood. Every receptor here comes from a woman aged 45 to 65 with Graves' ophthalmopathy. CDR3s leave out the opening cysteine and the closing phenylalanine or tryptophan. Size tells how often a clone was seen (once, few, many) or the class of an expanded clone, and some rows leave it out.

V gene	clone size	CDR3 protein
TRBV11-2	many	ASSELAGGYEQY
TRBV28	many	ASSSPGLAGGNEQF
TRBV6-1	few	ASKNLNTGMGLAGDNEQF
TRBV15	few	ATRAGYRNTGELF
TRBV3-1	many	ASSQLYQETQY
TRBV5-1	many	ASSARTGQLFAF
TRBV29-1	few	SVRAEGLGEQY
TRBV7-9	few	ASSVSTNTEAF
TRBV28	many	ASSFGGSDGRAYEQY
TRBV19	few	ASSTGLAGVYNEQF
TRBV3-1	many	ASSLVSGRAYNEQF
TRBV2	NA	ASSEVIAGGGEQF
TRBV30	many	AWSGSQNTGELF
TRBV5-1	NA	ASSLFGGGANVLT
TRBV30	few	AWSTSGRYGTQY
TRBV12-3/TRBV12-4	many	ASSLARTGGNTEAF
TRBV6-6	NA	ASSYSGGRATGELF
TRBV30	few	AWSVGTTFWY
TRBV20-1	many	SARMRERTDTQY
TRBV20-1	many	SASGLAGVSSTGELF
TRBV29-1	NA	SVGGAATFGYT
TRBV7-2	NA	ASSLVPSGSNSYEQY
TRBV28	many	ASSFLAGDTDTQY
TRBV6-1	many	ASSSDIWSYEQY
TRBV7-8	NA	ASSLVANTGNTIY
TRBV6-4	few	ASRPTGHYGYT
TRBV12-3/TRBV12-4	many	ASSRDLGMNTEAF
TRBV29-1	few	SVIIWQQGAPTEAF
TRBV20-1	many	SARAQGLAGKIYEQF
TRBV28	NA	ASSRDRGGNYGYT
TRBV20-1	NA	SASSLAGSYEQY
TRBV5-6	NA	ASSWRFLGEYEQY
TRBV2	many	ASSDAIMNTEAF
TRBV28	NA	ASSLQRGSTDTQY
TRBV28	few	ASTDTGFYEQY
TRBV12-3/TRBV12-4	NA	ASKPIGTAQETQY
TRBV13	NA	ASSFRQVIETQY
TRBV3-1	many	ASKGTSGRAFYNEQF
TRBV7-2	many	ASSPARDNEQF
TRBV20-1	many	SARDLRGPETQY
TRBV7-8	many	ASSSRQGGAYGYT